The T cell receptor (beta chain) described here comes from a study of CD8 T cells in Susac syndrome. Study background: At the time of blood draw, patients with Susac syndrome were therapy-naive, receiving corticosteroids, or receiving intravenous immunoglobulin alone.

CDR1 DFQATT and CDR2 SNEGSKA come from the germline V gene (reference sequence). With 2 bases clipped from V and 3 bases from J, the junction kept 8 bases outside the gene matches. The CDR3 totals 17 residues. Random hexamers served to reverse transcribe about 0.5 to 1 ug RNA. Across 54 Vbeta and 13 Jbeta, immunoSEQ multiplex PCR amplified TCR beta CDR3. TCRdb re-called the immunoSEQ multiplex PCR reads with MiXCR, one entry per CDR3 protein. The sample includes 150,000 to 200,000 distinct CDR3 sequences, around 90% of them seen just once. The clonotype comes from a human donor with Susac syndrome. Sequencing was carried out using CD4+ T cells from PBMCs. This sequence joins TRBV20-1 and TRBJ2-1, with 12 bases fitting TRBD2. The CDR3 nucleotides read TGCAGTGCTAGATCCCCTAGCGGGGGGGCAAACTACAATGAGCAGTTCTTC. Translation gives CSARSPSGGANYNEQFF.